One and the same sample provided the 13 T cell receptor beta chains below, sequenced in a study of T cells expressing NK-cell markers. From the 5' RACE reads, TCRdb lists one entry per CDR3 protein and no DNA. The table for this sample gives about 540,000 distinct CDR3 sequences. What was sequenced was blood T cells: a sorted CD56 or NKG2C T cell subset, CD4+ or CD8+ T cells, or bulk PBMC T cells (not recorded which). These receptors were obtained from a man aged 18 to 29 in good health.

The chain is built from TRBV20-1 and TRBJ2-3; TCRdb designates TRBD2, a call that cannot be tested without DNA. This CDR3 is 14 amino acids long. Germline V CDR1 and CDR2: DFQATT, SNEGSKA (reference sequence). The CDR3 sequence: CSARAGELTDTQYF.

V is TRBV3-1 and J is TRBJ2-5; with no DNA, the TCRdb D assignment of TRBD2 cannot be verified. The germline V gene has CDR1 LGHDT and CDR2 YNNKEL (reference sequence). CDR3 size: 15 residues. The CDR3 sequence is CASSQASGRLETQYF.

This chain uses TRBV20-1 with TRBJ2-5; TCRdb lists TRBD1, though no DNA is available to test this call. This CDR3 spans 15 amino acids. Germline V gene data show CDR1 as DFQATT and CDR2 as SNEGSKA (reference sequence). CDR3 sequence: CSASPTRGRQETQYF.

The chain employs TRBV4-1 and TRBJ1-1. CDR1 is MGHRA, CDR2 YSYEKL, per germline. The CDR3 is 13 amino acids. CDR3: CASSQDLGQKAFF.

The rearrangement joins TRBV19 to TRBJ2-1. CDR1 is LNHDA, CDR2 SQIVND, per germline (reference sequence). The CDR3 is 12 residues long. The CDR3 is CASSIQDHWPFF.

This chain connects TRBV7-2 to TRBJ2-1; TCRdb returns TRBD2, unconfirmable since there is no DNA. The CDR3 has 15 amino acids. Germline CDR1 and CDR2: SGHTA and FQGNSA. The CDR3 protein is CASSPDAGKYNEQFF. Full variable domain (missing parts from reference TRBV7-2 and TRBJ2-1): GAGVSQSPSNKVTEKGKDVELRCDPISGHTALYWYRQSLGQGLEFLIYFQGNSAPDKSGLPSDRFSAERTGGSVSTLTIQRTQQEDSAVYLCASSPDAGKYNEQFFGPGTRLTVL.

This chain connects TRBV7-2 to TRBJ2-1; the TRBD2 assignment by TCRdb is unverifiable without DNA. The germline CDR1 and CDR2 sequences are SGHTA and FQGNSA. The CDR3 runs 14 residues. The CDR3 loop reads CASSRTSGTNEQFF.

The CDR3 loop reads CASSPILGRDLSYEQYF. V and J are TRBV7-9 and TRBJ2-7; the D call from TCRdb, TRBD2, cannot be confirmed without DNA. Germline assignment: CDR1 SEHNR and CDR2 FQNEAQ (reference sequence). This CDR3 contains 17 residues.

The CDR3 region is CASSLMINRSGTSGYNEQFF. The J gene is TRBJ2-1, the V gene TRBV5-1; TCRdb indicates TRBD2, and absent DNA this call remains unverified. Germline CDR1 SGHRS, CDR2 YFSETQ. CDR3 size: 20 residues.

The chain carries TRBV29-1 and TRBJ1-2. The V gene's germline CDR1 is SQVTM and CDR2 ANQGSEA. The CDR3 consists of 13 residues. The CDR3 spells CSVEAIANYGYTF.

The chain combines TRBV6-1 with TRBJ1-5; the D call of TRBD1 rests on TCRdb alone, since no DNA is present to check it. The CDR3 loop spans 16 amino acids. Germline V gene sequence: CDR1 MNHNS, CDR2 SASEGT. CDR3 sequence reads: CASREGQGAINQPQHF.

The chain's CDR3 is CASSLRGDASGEIAQFF. The V and J genes are TRBV5-1 and TRBJ2-1; TCRdb picks TRBD2, but there is no DNA to check that call. The length of the CDR3 is 17 residues. The germline V gene encodes CDR1 SGHRS and CDR2 YFSETQ.

The V call is TRBV4-2, the J call TRBJ2-1; no DNA is available, so the TRBD2 call from TCRdb remains unchecked. The CDR3 has 13 residues. Germline V lookup: CDR1 LGHNA, CDR2 YNFKEQ. CDR3 region: CASSRGTSNEQFF.